This is a list of T cell receptor beta chains from one sample in a study of OX40 agonist ivuxolimab in advanced cancers. Sequenced by immunoSEQ multiplex PCR; TCRdb stores in-frame clones only, minus some. The table has 42,000 or so clones, roughly 86% seen once. The sequences come from CD4+ or CD8+ T cells sorted from blood, collected in a trial of the OX40 agonist ivuxolimab. These receptors were obtained from an adult with an advanced solid tumor such as melanoma, head and neck, liver or kidney cancer. CDR3s include the opening cysteine and the closing phenylalanine or tryptophan. D genes are given only for firm matches. Clone sizes are given selectively: once, few, many, or a class where the clone is expanded.

>TRBV6-5|.|TRBJ1-1|.
TGTGCCAGCAGTTACTCGTACCAAGGAGGCACTGAAGCTTTCTTT
CASSYSYQGGTEAFF
>TRBV12-2|.|TRBJ2-2|.
TGTGCAAGTCGCTTATATATAGACTGTATACCGACGGTCGCCGGGGAGCTGTTTTTT
CASRLYIDCIPTVAGELFF
>TRBV7-9|.|TRBJ2-1|.
TGTGCCAGCAGCGCCGACGGGAGCTCCTACAATGAGCAGTTCTTC
CASSADGSSYNEQFF
>TRBV7-9|TRBD1|TRBJ1-4|.
TGTGCCAGCAGCGTAATCGGTACAGGGGGATTTTGCGGAGAAAAACTGTTTTTT
CASSVIGTGGFCGEKLFF
>TRBV15|.|TRBJ2-1|.
TGTGCCACCAGCGGGGGCGCGGGGTACTACAATGAGCAGTTCTTC
CATSGGAGYYNEQFF
>TRBV9|.|TRBJ2-2|once
TGTGCCAGCAGCGCAACGGGGTTTTTGCTGTTTTTT
CASSATGFLLFF
>TRBV2|TRBD1|TRBJ2-7|.
TGTGCCAGCAGTCGGACAGGGACCTTCTACGAGCAGTACTTC
CASSRTGTFYEQYF
>TRBV6-5|TRBD1|TRBJ1-6|.
TGTGCCAGCAGTTATGACAGGGGCGGTTCACCCCTCCACTTT
CASSYDRGGSPLHF
>TRBV5-1|.|TRBJ2-3|.
TGCGCCAGCAGTTCCGGGACCCGCACAGATACGCAGTATTTT
CASSSGTRTDTQYF
>TRBV9|.|TRBJ1-1|.
TGTGCCAGCAGCGTAGGTACAGGGTGGAATACTGAAGCTTTCTTT
CASSVGTGWNTEAFF
>TRBV11-2|TRBD1|TRBJ1-4|.
TGTGCCAGCAGCCAAGATACAGGGGAGGAGTGGCGCGAAAAACTGTTTTTT
CASSQDTGEEWREKLFF
>TRBV27|TRBD1|TRBJ1-5|few
TGTGCCAGCAGTAAACAGGGGAGCAATCAGCCCCAGCATTTT
CASSKQGSNQPQHF
>TRBV13|.|TRBJ1-2|.
TGTGCCAGCAGCACAGCGGACACCTGGAACTATGGCTACACCTTC
CASSTADTWNYGYTF
>TRBV28|.|TRBJ2-3|once
TGTGCCAGCAGTTTCTCCTGGAAGGGAACAGATACGCAGTATTTT
CASSFSWKGTDTQYF
>TRBV14|.|TRBJ2-5|.
TGTGCCAGCAGCCCGGGATTCCAAGAGACCCAGTACTTC
CASSPGFQETQYF
>TRBV5-6|.|TRBJ1-2|.
TGTGCCAGCAGCGTCCCACGGGGCTATGGCTACACCTTC
CASSVPRGYGYTF
>TRBV7-9|.|TRBJ1-1|.
TGTGCCAGCAGGTCGGAACTGAACACTGAAGCTTTCTTT
CASRSELNTEAFF
>TRBV9|TRBD2|TRBJ2-1|once
TGTGCCAGCAGCGTTAGCGGGGGGTACAATGAGCAGTTCTTC
CASSVSGGYNEQFF
>TRBV5-4|.|TRBJ1-1|.
TGTGCCAGCAGCTCGGACAGTTGGAACACTGAAGCTTTCTTT
CASSSDSWNTEAFF
>TRBV5-4|.|TRBJ2-5|once
TGTGCCAGCAGCCCGGGACTCCGGGTGGAGACCCAGTACTTC
CASSPGLRVETQYF
>TRBV27|TRBD1|TRBJ1-2|.
TGTGCCAGCAGCTCCAGGGGGTTCTATGGCTACACCTTC
CASSSRGFYGYTF
>TRBV9|TRBD2|TRBJ2-1|.
TGTGCCAGCAGCCCCAGATGGGGGGGACCATACAATGAGCAGTTCTTC
CASSPRWGGPYNEQFF
>TRBV5-4|.|TRBJ1-1|.
TGTGCCAGCAGCCCCGGCCCGTCGACTGAAGCTTTCTTT
CASSPGPSTEAFF
>TRBV5-1|TRBD2|TRBJ2-3|.
TGCGCCAGCAGCTTGGCATGGGCTAGCGGGAGGGATACGCAGTATTTT
CASSLAWASGRDTQYF
>TRBV12-1|.|TRBJ2-1|.
TGTGCCAGCAGCTTTGCGAGCCCGAATGAGCAGTTCTTC
CASSFASPNEQFF